Reported below is one T cell receptor (beta chain). Germline CDR1 reads LNHDA; CDR2 reads SQIVND (reference sequence). Trimming took 4 bases from V and 7 from J, leaving 23 bases between them. CDR3 size: 18 residues. Data came from immunoSEQ multiplex PCR; TCRdb stores just in-frame clones and leaves some out. The sample has approximately 46,000 clones; roughly 84% are singletons. These data originate in a study of radiotherapy plus CTLA-4 blockade in lung cancer. The overall study: An objective response was seen in 18% of patients, and disease control in over 25%.

The source of this sequence is a human donor with non-small cell lung cancer whose response to radiotherapy plus ipilimumab could not be evaluated. The source was peripheral blood, collected from a patient treated with radiotherapy plus ipilimumab. V gene TRBV19 combines with J gene TRBJ1-6; a possible D gene is TRBD1 (6 bases). This CDR3 reads CASSTPDKGGGKNSPLHF. CDR3 bases: TGTGCCAGTAGTACCCCCGACAAGGGGGGAGGGAAGAATTCACCCCTCCACTTT.